This T cell receptor gamma chain is drawn from a study of gammadelta T cells in human blood. Study results and caveats: Microbial exposure appeared to drive polyclonal γδ T cell expansion after birth.

This clone is deemed medium-sized (0.01 to 0.1%). Its target is unknown. TCRdb called clones from the RT-PCR reads again using CATT. The sample has more than 200 gamma-chain clones, approximately 5.1% seen once. This CDR3 has 14 residues. The trim removed 0 bases at V and 3 bases at J, leaving 5 bases unmatched. Germline-derived CDR1 and CDR2 are GITISATS and ISYDGTV (reference sequence). The V and J genes are TRGV9 and TRGJ1 or TRGJ2. The sample comprised Vgamma9Vdelta2 gamma-delta T cells from infant blood. The TCR sequence derives from a human donor. This CDR3 is CALWEVHFYYKKLF. CDR3 coding DNA: TGTGCCTTGTGGGAGGTGCATTTTTATTATAAGAAACTCTTT.